The 26 T cell receptor beta chains below all came from one sample that was sequenced in a study of T cells in localized non-small cell lung cancer. Measured with immunoSEQ multiplex PCR; TCRdb has only the in-frame clones, and not every one. The data hold about 52,000 clones, with over 70% observed a single time. The sequencing used PBMCs, collected before any cancer treatment. These receptors all stem from a woman aged 35 to 70 with stage II lung adenocarcinoma.

This clone has more than one count but fewer than ten. The J gene is TRBJ2-1, the V gene TRBV9, with D perhaps TRBD2 (6 bases). Looked up from germline, CDR1 is SGDLS and CDR2 is YYNGEE. The CDR3 length is 16 residues. V was shortened by 4 bases and J by 2 bases, with 16 bases between the two germline ends. The CDR3 is CASSSGRDRTYNEQFF. CDR3 sequence (DNA): TGTGCCAGCAGCTCGGGGCGGGACCGAACCTACAATGAGCAGTTCTTC. Based on the CDR3 plus reference TRBV9 and TRBJ2-1, the full variable domain is DSGVTQTPKHLITATGQRVTLRCSPRSGDLSVYWYQQSLDQGLQFLIQYYNGEERAKGNILERFSAQQFPDLHSELNLSSLELGDSALYFCASSSGRDRTYNEQFFGPGTRLTVL.

This chain links TRBV7-8 with TRBJ1-1; D call uncertain. From germline, CDR1 is SGHVS and CDR2 FQNEAQ. With 6 bases removed from V and 5 bases from J, the gap between germline ends came to 16 bases. The CDR3 runs to 14 residues. The CDR3 sequence: CASSRGTAKTEAFF. For the CDR3, the DNA is TGTGCCAGCAGTCGAGGCACAGCTAAGACTGAAGCTTTCTTT.

The sample holds a few counts of this clone. The chain has TRBV5-4 and TRBJ2-1; TRBD2 is a possible D gene (6 bases). The CDR3 totals 13 residues. V lost 4 bases, J lost 1 base, and 6 bases lay in between. Germline V gene data show CDR1 as SGHNT and CDR2 as YYREEE (reference sequence). The CDR3 region is CASSGGSYNEQFF. The CDR3 DNA reads as TGTGCCAGCAGCGGGGGGTCCTACAATGAGCAGTTCTTC.

The J gene is TRBJ2-1, the V gene TRBV30; a possible D gene is TRBD1 (5 bases). The V end was cut by 4 bases, the J end by 4 bases, with 8 bases between. The CDR3 loop spans 12 amino acids. Germline V gives CDR1 GTSNPN, CDR2 SVGIG (reference sequence). CDR3 nucleotides: TGTGCCTGGAAGGGGCCTTACAATGAGCAGTTCTTC. Translated: CAWKGPYNEQFF.

J is TRBJ2-3 and V is TRBV9; no clear D. Germline V gene data show CDR1 as SGDLS and CDR2 as YYNGEE. Trimming took off 2 bases at V and 0 bases at J, with 4 bases between the two ends. The CDR3 spans 13 residues. The CDR3 region has the DNA TGTGCCAGCAGCGTCGATAGCACAGATACGCAGTATTTT. Protein: CASSVDSTDTQYF.

The chain recombines TRBV10-1 with TRBJ2-1; TRBD2 matches 7 bases. V shed 3 bases and J 5 bases; nucleotides not matched to a gene: 4. CDR3 length: 14 amino acids. Germline CDR1 is WNHNN and CDR2 is SYGVQD (reference sequence). CDR3 DNA sequence: TGCGCCAGCAGTGAAGCGGGGACTAACAATGAGCAGTTCTTC. It specifies CASSEAGTNNEQFF.

This chain connects TRBV9 to TRBJ2-5; D gene uncertain. V was clipped by 0 bases and J by 5 bases, with 11 bases between them. The CDR3 totals 14 residues. Per the germline V gene, CDR1 is SGDLS and CDR2 is YYNGEE. CDR3: CASSVEVRSETQYF. CDR3 nucleotide sequence: TGTGCCAGCAGCGTAGAGGTGCGATCGGAGACCCAGTACTTC.

A few counts support this clone. The J gene is TRBJ1-5, the V gene TRBV28; no clear D gene. The germline CDR1 and CDR2 sequences are MDHEN and SYDVKM. This CDR3 spans 14 amino acids. V was clipped by 3 bases and J by 9 bases, with 15 bases between them. The CDR3 DNA follows: TGTGCCAGCAGTTTTGTTGGACCGTCGTTGCCCCAGCATTTT. Translating gives CASSFVGPSLPQHF. Complete variable domain (other parts from reference TRBV28 and TRBJ1-5): DVKVTQSSRYLVKRTGEKVFLECVQDMDHENMFWYRQDPGLGLRLIYFSYDVKMKEKGDIPEGYSVSREKKERFSLILESASTNQTSMYLCASSFVGPSLPQHFGDGTRLSIL.

This chain links TRBV7-2 with TRBJ1-2; 8 bases are a match to TRBD1. This CDR3 spans 14 amino acids. The ends lost 1 base at V and 8 bases at J; junction bases unmatched: 6. In germline, CDR1 is SGHTA, CDR2 FQGNSA. CDR3 protein: CASSLGQGARGYTF. CDR3 nucleotides: TGTGCCAGCAGCTTAGGGCAGGGGGCTAGAGGCTACACCTTC.

The chain has TRBV7-9 and TRBJ1-1; 7 bases line up with TRBD1. Per the germline V gene, CDR1 is SEHNR and CDR2 is FQNEAQ (reference sequence). The V and J ends lost 7 bases and 5 bases, in that order; junction bases with no gene match: 1. The CDR3 contains 11 residues. CDR3 residues: CASKGQTEAFF. CDR3 DNA: TGTGCCAGCAAGGGACAGACTGAAGCTTTCTTT.

CDR3 nucleotides: TGCGCCAGCAGCTTTCAGGGACGCAATGAGCAGTTCTTC. Protein: CASSFQGRNEQFF. The V call is TRBV5-1, the J call TRBJ2-1, with D perhaps assigned TRBD1 or TRBD2 (5 bases each). The CDR3 is made up of 13 amino acids. The germline CDR1 and CDR2 sequences are SGHRS and YFSETQ. Trimming left V 2 bases short and J 6 bases short, with 9 bases between.

As for this clone: The same CDR3 can be traced to other DNA sequences in this sample. The genes are TRBV30 and TRBJ1-5; no reliable D call. V was shortened by 0 bases and J by 0 bases, with 3 bases between the two germline ends. The CDR3 has 13 amino acids. In germline, CDR1 is GTSNPN, CDR2 SVGIG (reference sequence). The CDR3 is CAWSVDSNQPQHF. The CDR3 DNA follows: TGTGCCTGGAGTGTAGATAGCAATCAGCCCCAGCATTTT.

J is TRBJ2-5 and V is TRBV19; 9 bases are shared with TRBD1. V shed 3 bases, J shed 5 bases, and the junction held 7 bases outside the gene matches. This CDR3 is built from 15 residues. Germline V gene sequence: CDR1 LNHDA, CDR2 SQIVND (reference sequence). The CDR3 DNA follows: TGTGCCAGTAGTATCCTAGGACAGGGGTTGGAGACCCAGTACTTC. Protein: CASSILGQGLETQYF.

The chain is built from TRBV5-5 and TRBJ2-7, with 10 bases lining up with TRBD1. Germline assignment: CDR1 SGHKS and CDR2 YYEKEE (reference sequence). V shed 3 bases, J shed 0 bases, and the junction held 9 bases outside the gene matches. CDR3 length: 17 residues. This chain's CDR3 is CASSSILGTGDSYEQYF. The CDR3 DNA reads as TGTGCCAGCAGCTCTATCCTCGGGACAGGGGACTCCTACGAGCAGTACTTC.

The chain employs TRBV30 and TRBJ2-7, with TRBD1 matching over 7 bases. V was clipped by 4 bases and J by 1 base; unmatched bases: 4. Looked up from germline, CDR1 is GTSNPN and CDR2 is SVGIG (reference sequence). The length of the CDR3 is 13 residues. CDR3: CAWKQGQSYEQYF. As DNA, the CDR3 is TGTGCCTGGAAGCAGGGACAGTCCTACGAGCAGTACTTC.

This chain joins TRBV9 and TRBJ2-7, with 8 bases fitting TRBD1. The germline CDR1 and CDR2 sequences are SGDLS and YYNGEE. V shed 4 bases and J 3 bases; nucleotides not matched to a gene: 12. The CDR3 covers 16 residues. CDR3 sequence (DNA): TGTGCCAGCAGCCCCAAGTTGGCAGGGGGCGGCTACGAGCAGTACTTC. Translated, it gives CASSPKLAGGGYEQYF.

The J gene is TRBJ1-2, the V gene TRBV28, with D unclear. Trimming took 3 bases from V and 2 from J, leaving 4 bases between them. CDR1 and CDR2 (germline): MDHEN, SYDVKM. The CDR3 is made up of 12 amino acids. CDR3 sequence reads: CASSFLNYGYTF. As DNA, the CDR3 is TGTGCCAGCAGTTTTTTAAACTATGGCTACACCTTC.

This chain links TRBV6-5 with TRBJ2-2; D may be TRBD1 (6 bases). This CDR3 has 13 amino acids. Germline V gene sequence: CDR1 MNHEY, CDR2 SVGAGI. V lost 6 bases to trimming and J lost 6 bases, with 11 bases between them. The CDR3 loop reads CASRTGQAGELFF. CDR3 nucleotides: TGTGCCAGCAGAACAGGGCAGGCCGGGGAGCTGTTTTTT.

The rearrangement uses TRBV9 and TRBJ2-5; no definite D call. The CDR3 runs 13 residues. V lost 0 bases to trimming and J lost 1 base, with 4 bases between them. Germline loops: CDR1 SGDLS, CDR2 YYNGEE. This CDR3 is CASSVESQETQYF. The CDR3 nucleotides read TGTGCCAGCAGCGTAGAGAGCCAAGAGACCCAGTACTTC. The variable domain in full, with the rest retrieved from reference TRBV9 and TRBJ2-5, is DSGVTQTPKHLITATGQRVTLRCSPRSGDLSVYWYQQSLDQGLQFLIQYYNGEERAKGNILERFSAQQFPDLHSELNLSSLELGDSALYFCASSVESQETQYFGPGTRLLVL.

In its sample, this clone was seen a few times. The chain couples TRBV18 to TRBJ1-5; D is unresolved. This CDR3 is built from 14 residues. Germline V gene lookup returns CDR1 KGHSH and CDR2 LQKENI. V was shortened by 2 bases and J by 8 bases, with 13 bases between the two germline ends. CDR3 bases: TGTGCCAGCTCACCAATCGGTTCGGGCGAGCCCCAGCATTTT. This translates into CASSPIGSGEPQHF.

J is TRBJ2-7 and V is TRBV5-1; 12 bases are shared with TRBD1. J lost 5 bases, V lost 4 bases, and 10 bases had no gene match. This CDR3 region has 16 residues. Germline CDR1 SGHRS, CDR2 YFSETQ. CDR3 sequence reads: CASSISPGQGANEQYF. CDR3 DNA: TGCGCCAGCAGCATCAGTCCGGGACAGGGGGCTAACGAGCAGTACTTC.

This clone was picked up one time. The V gene is TRBV7-2, the J gene TRBJ1-2; D unresolved. CDR1 and CDR2 (germline): SGHTA, FQGNSA. The CDR3 loop spans 17 amino acids. V shed 0 bases and J shed 4 bases, with 18 bases lying between them. The CDR3 loop reads CASSLASGASLSYGYTF. CDR3 DNA: TGTGCCAGCAGCTTAGCCAGCGGCGCCAGTCTCAGCTATGGCTACACCTTC.

The CDR3 loop reads CASSYPFDREYGYTF. CDR3 DNA sequence: TGTGCCAGCAGTTACCCCTTTGACAGAGAATATGGCTACACCTTC. The chain employs TRBV6-6 and TRBJ1-2, with a possible D match to TRBD1 (5 bases). Trimming stripped 2 bases from V and 5 bases from J, with 15 bases between. Germline CDR1 is MNHNY and CDR2 is SVGAGI (reference sequence). The CDR3 extends over 15 amino acids.

J is TRBJ1-1 and V is TRBV19; D uncertain. The germline V gene has CDR1 LNHDA and CDR2 SQIVND (reference sequence). V was trimmed by 5 bases and J by 1 base, leaving 11 bases between them. This CDR3 has 14 residues. The CDR3 DNA sequence: TGTGCCAGTAGTCCCCGACGGGAGAACACTGAAGCTTTCTTT. Encoded protein: CASSPRRENTEAFF.

The chain recombines TRBV11-3 with TRBJ2-1; 12 nucleotides line up with TRBD2. The CDR3 loop spans 16 amino acids. With 5 bases clipped from V and 5 bases from J, the junction kept 7 bases outside the gene matches. Germline lookup yields CDR1 SGHNT and CDR2 YENEEA. The CDR3: CASSMGLAGLHNEQFF. The CDR3 region has the DNA TGTGCCAGCAGCATGGGACTAGCGGGCCTACACAATGAGCAGTTCTTC.

This chain uses TRBV7-9 with TRBJ2-6; 9 nucleotides align to TRBD2. Looked up from germline, CDR1 is SEHNR and CDR2 is FQNEAQ (reference sequence). V dropped 3 bases and J dropped 0; count of bases not matched to a gene: 6. This CDR3 has 18 amino acids. As DNA, the CDR3 is TGTGCCAGCAGCTTCGCTAGCGGGACAACCTCTGGGGCCAACGTCCTGACTTTC. Protein product: CASSFASGTTSGANVLTF.